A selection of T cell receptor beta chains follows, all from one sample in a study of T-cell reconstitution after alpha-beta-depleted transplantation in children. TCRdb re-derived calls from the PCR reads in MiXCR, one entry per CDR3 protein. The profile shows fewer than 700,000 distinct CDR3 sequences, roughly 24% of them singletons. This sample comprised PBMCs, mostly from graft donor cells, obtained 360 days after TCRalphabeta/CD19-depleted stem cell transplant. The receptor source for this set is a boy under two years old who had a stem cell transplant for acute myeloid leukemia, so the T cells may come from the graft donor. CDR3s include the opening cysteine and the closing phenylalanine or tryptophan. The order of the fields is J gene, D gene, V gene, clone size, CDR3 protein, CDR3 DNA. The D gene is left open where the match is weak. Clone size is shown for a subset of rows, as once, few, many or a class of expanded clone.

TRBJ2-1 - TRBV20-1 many CSAENIGTYNEQFF TGCAGTGCGGAGAACATCGGTACCTACAATGAGCAGTTCTTC
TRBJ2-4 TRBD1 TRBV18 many CASSPRGTGQHIQYF TGTGCCAGCTCACCACGCGGGACAGGCCAACACATTCAGTACTTC
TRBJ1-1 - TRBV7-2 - CASSLGPLGPNTEAFF TGTGCCAGCAGCTTAGGGCCTTTGGGACCTAACACTGAAGCTTTCTTT
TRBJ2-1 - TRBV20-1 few CSARDVNEQFF TGCAGTGCTAGAGACGTAAATGAGCAGTTCTTC
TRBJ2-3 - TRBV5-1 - CASSGGELARGVTQYF TGCGCCAGCAGCGGGGGAGAGTTAGCGCGGGGAGTTACGCAGTATTTT
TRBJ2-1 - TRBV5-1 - CASSLTAPLHNEQFF TGCGCCAGCAGCTTGACAGCCCCTCTCCACAATGAGCAGTTCTTC
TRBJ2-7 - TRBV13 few CASSSTVGEQYF TGTGCCAGCAGCTCGACAGTGGGCGAGCAGTACTTC
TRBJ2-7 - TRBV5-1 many CASRSGDYEQYF TGCGCCAGCAGGTCGGGGGACTACGAGCAGTACTTC
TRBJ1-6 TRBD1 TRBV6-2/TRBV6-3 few CASSSRGRLSPLHF TGTGCCAGCAGTTCGAGGGGGCGCCTTTCACCCCTCCACTTT
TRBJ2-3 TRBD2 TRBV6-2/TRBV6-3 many CASSTPGLALPNGNTQYF TGTGCCAGCAGCACCCCGGGACTAGCGTTGCCCAACGGGAATACGCAGTATTTT
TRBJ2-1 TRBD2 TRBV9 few CASSDTWGGTYNEQFF TGTGCCAGCAGCGACACTTGGGGGGGAACCTACAATGAGCAGTTCTTC
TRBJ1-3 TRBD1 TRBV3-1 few CASSPGQAYSGNTIYF TGTGCCAGCAGCCCCGGACAGGCCTACTCTGGAAACACCATATATTTT
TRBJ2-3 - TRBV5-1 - CASSSREPLGQYF TGCGCCAGCAGCTCCCGTGAACCATTGGGGCAGTATTTT
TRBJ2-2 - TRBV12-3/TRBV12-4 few CASRDDEGRNTGELFF TGTGCCAGCAGGGACGATGAGGGGCGAAACACCGGGGAGCTGTTTTTT
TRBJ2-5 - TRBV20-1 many CSALGQETQYF TGCAGTGCCCTAGGGCAGGAGACCCAGTACTTC
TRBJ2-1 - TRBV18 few CASSPRGAQYNEQFF TGTGCCAGCTCACCACGCGGGGCTCAATACAATGAGCAGTTCTTC
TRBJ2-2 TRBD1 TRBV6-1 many CASRSDRGLNGELFF TGTGCCAGCAGAAGCGACAGGGGCCTGAACGGGGAGCTGTTTTTT
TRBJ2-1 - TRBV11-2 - CASRPILPTFNNEQFF TGTGCCAGCAGACCCATACTGCCGACCTTTAACAATGAGCAGTTCTTC
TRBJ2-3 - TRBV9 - CASSVAPGISTDTQYF TGTGCCAGCAGCGTAGCTCCTGGCATCAGCACAGATACGCAGTATTTT
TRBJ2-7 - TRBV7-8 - CASSPQGLFSYEQYF TGTGCCAGCAGCCCTCAGGGTCTCTTCTCCTACGAGCAGTACTTC
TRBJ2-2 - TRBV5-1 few CASSFEGANTGELFF TGCGCCAGCAGCTTTGAGGGGGCGAACACCGGGGAGCTGTTTTTT
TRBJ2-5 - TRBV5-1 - CASSHPGEETQYF TGCGCCAGCAGCCACCCCGGGGAAGAGACCCAGTACTTC
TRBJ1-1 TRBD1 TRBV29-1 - CSVEFPGQLNTEAFF TGCAGCGTTGAGTTCCCGGGACAGCTGAACACTGAAGCTTTCTTT
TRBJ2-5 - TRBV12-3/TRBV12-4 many CASSHGHTKETQYF TGTGCCAGTTCACACGGACATACTAAAGAGACCCAGTACTTC